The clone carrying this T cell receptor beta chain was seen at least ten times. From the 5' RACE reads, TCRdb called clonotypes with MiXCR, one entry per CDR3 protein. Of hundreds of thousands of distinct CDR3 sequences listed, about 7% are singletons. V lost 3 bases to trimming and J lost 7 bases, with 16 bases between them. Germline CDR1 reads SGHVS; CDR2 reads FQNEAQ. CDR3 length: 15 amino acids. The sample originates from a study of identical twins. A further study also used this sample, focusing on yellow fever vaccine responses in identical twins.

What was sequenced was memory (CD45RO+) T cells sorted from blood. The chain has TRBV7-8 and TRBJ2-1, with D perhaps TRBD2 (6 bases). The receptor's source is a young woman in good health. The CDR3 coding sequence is TGTGCCAGCAGCTTCAAACTAGCTGGGGGGAATGAGCAGTTCTTC. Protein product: CASSFKLAGGNEQFF.